This T cell receptor (beta chain) is drawn from a study of cytomegalovirus exposure and HLA in healthy donors (TCRdb year 2017). In the study overall: According to an earlier analysis of around 600 of the donors, about 190 million T cells yielded 120 million or so unique TCR beta sequences and around 280 Gb of sequence data. An early release that covered some 640 HLA-typed donors contained about 300 gigabases of sequencing data and around 80 million unique TCR sequences. Among the roughly 400 genotyped donors, around 81% belonged to the genetic ancestry cluster associated with self-reported Caucasian donors. The aim of the study was to test whether cataloging public T cell receptors could identify signatures of past pathogen exposure. Using immunosequencing, the study profiled T cell repertoires from some 670 subjects and related those repertoires to cytomegalovirus serostatus. In addition to the first cohort of 666 subjects, a separate validation cohort of 120 different subjects was used. To predict cytomegalovirus infection status, the study combined high-throughput TCR immunosequencing, statistical association of individual TCRs with disease status, and machine learning. A later analysis re-analyzed previously published TCR beta repertoires from about 730 donors and added high-resolution HLA genotyping to study TCR occurrence patterns. Rather than drawing on any new phenotypic data, the later analysis identified candidate immune exposures from TCR beta sequences and the way those sequences occurred across donors. An earlier analysis of several hundred of the donors applied high-throughput TCR beta sequencing to assess whether each TCR beta V gene segment acted as functional or pseudogenic. Donor age, sex, ethnicity and CMV serostatus were compiled together with the repertoire data. A later genetic analysis took genome-wide SNP genotypes for about 55% of the 666 donors and used that subset as a discovery cohort. Every discovery cohort repertoire had been produced on one sequencing platform. Class I and class II HLA loci were covered by the typing at four-digit resolution. The number of donors typed differed by locus, with roughly 620-630 for A, B, C, DRB1 and DQB1, over 500 for DQA1, under 610 for DPA1, and roughly 450 for DPB1. Because of strong linkage in the cohort, 4 to 6 DR-DQ haplotypes were treated as single units for association and clustering. On average, 235,054 unique TCR beta nucleotide sequences were sequenced per donor among 398 genotyped donors of the cohort, with around 19% of those sequences being non-productive. Points the paper makes about the study in general: When HLA alleles, especially DR and DQ, strongly co-occurred, attributing TCR associations to individual alleles was difficult. Because counts were too low, roughly 18 rarely observed V segments, including chromosome 9 orphons, were left out of the earlier analysis of 500 to 750 of the donors. It was suggested by the authors that the approach could potentially be generalized to other disease states and immunological phenotypes. A later genetic analysis reported fewer N-insertions in productive TCRs among donors in an Asian-associated ancestry cluster than the approximately 700-donor mean. Because some donors lacked HLA typing at each locus, the association tests relied only on the typed subset. In vitro tests confirmed that a few of the cytomegalovirus-associated TCR beta chains recognize cytomegalovirus antigens. Correlated functional status among segregating V segments might be attributable to linkage disequilibrium, but an unknown experimental factor could not be ruled out. V-gene and J-gene trimming of TCR beta chains was associated with a missense DCLRE1C variant in a later genetic analysis, and the association was replicated in an independent cohort. According to a later analysis, parvovirus B19, influenza, CMV and Epstein-Barr virus appeared linked to several top co-occurrence clusters. Immune exposure information for the cohort was limited to CMV serostatus. A further reported finding was that TCR beta sequences accurately predicted the HLA-A and HLA-B alleles for most subjects in the first cohort. The study listed 164 TCR beta chains as associated with cytomegalovirus. An earlier analysis of roughly 570 of the donors showed that most TCR beta V segments appeared in productive rearrangements either about 87% or about 30% of the time, which broadly matched IMGT annotations. Cytomegalovirus status was reported to be diagnosed by the classifier with high specificity and sensitivity in both the original and validation cohorts. A later analysis found that TCR association rates varied across HLA loci, with DRB1 alleles showing the most associated TCRs and HLA-C alleles the fewest. According to a later analysis, most CMV-associated TCR beta chains appeared to be HLA-restricted, and the HLA associations seemed to be driven largely by CMV exposure. Specific HLA alleles were associated with 15,000 to 20,000 TCR beta sequences at a false discovery rate of 0.05 in a later analysis. A group of highly shared sequence variants was considered likely to be a technical artifact of the sequencing pipeline. In this cohort, only TCR beta chains were sequenced, and detectable features were limited by the absence of alpha or paired-chain data. The presence/absence analyses assumed that sequencing depth was roughly uniform across donors, and that assumption may not be true. Most TCR sequences were observed very rarely across donors, whereas some public TCRs were present in many individuals. Compared with equally common non-associated chains, HLA-associated TCR beta chains in a later analysis were more clonally expanded and had lower generation probabilities.

Libraries were constructed by the immunoSEQ multiplex PCR assay. The multiplex PCR relied on a mix of 60 forward primers for TCR Vbeta segments and 13 reverse primers for TCR Jbeta segments. A multiplex PCR assay on genomic DNA amplified the CDR3 region of rearranged TCR beta genes. On the Illumina HiSeq System, the amplified TCR beta libraries were sequenced as 87-base-pair reads. From the authors' description of their analysis: In a later analysis, tens of millions of unique TCR beta chains were counted across the approximately 620 repertoires, and approximately 11 million of these chains were shared by at least two donors. To remove PCR and sequencing errors, raw reads were error-corrected and collapsed into unique sequences using a nearest-neighbor algorithm that merged closely related sequences. CDR3 sequences were aligned to IMGT reference sequences to assign V, D and J gene segments. For a sequence to be retained, a match of at least six nucleotides to both a V gene segment and a J gene segment was required. A rearrangement counted as productive if the CDR3 had no stop codons and remained in frame with V and J, and every other rearrangement counted as non-productive. CDR3 was defined by IMGT convention, running from the second conserved V-encoded cysteine to the conserved J-encoded phenylalanine. Sequences without an unambiguous match to a single V gene segment were excluded from the earlier analysis of 500 to 700 of the donors. An earlier analysis of a few hundred of the donors classified V segments as functional when productive rearrangements were above 56.7% and as segregating when the standard deviation between donors was above 5%. A statistical classification framework was built for diagnosing cytomegalovirus status from the catalog of TCR beta chain sequences. A later analysis assigned V and J genes by comparing TCR nucleotide sequences with IMGT/GENE-DB human TR gene sequences. Using the TCRdist pipeline, a later analysis assigned CDR3 sequences along with most-parsimonious VDJ recombination scenarios. A later analysis defined each TCR beta chain by its CDR3 amino acid sequence plus V-gene family, and excluded reads lacking a unique V-gene family. A later analysis removed over 500 highly shared, low-generation-probability nucleotide sequences to deal with suspected cross-contamination and a sequencing artifact. In a later analysis, a clonal expansion index for each public chain was calculated from normalized within-repertoire ranks of inferred template counts. Generation probabilities in a later analysis came from a VDJ recombination model fitted to out-of-frame rearrangements, and those results were checked against IGoR. In a later analysis, hypergeometric tests were used to score TCR-TCR, TCR-HLA and TCR-CMV co-occurrence, with a repertoire-size bias correction applied to TCR pairs. False discovery rates were estimated in a later analysis by permuting HLA or CMV assignments 20 times. In a later analysis, co-occurring TCRs were grouped with DBSCAN, and TCRdist sequence similarity was added when clustering was performed within HLA-allele-positive subsets. Repertoires with fewer than 30,000 or more than 120,000 public chains, plus five repertoires with anomalous nucleotide sharing, were excluded from co-occurrence clustering. In its TCRdb copy, this immuneACCESS table keeps in-frame sequences only and misses some clones. Where compared with another copy, unresolved V genes explain less than half of these, and the others have no known cause. V, J and clone size reflect that table, while D and trimming were determined from the DNA. Across this sample there are approximately 220,000 clones, with roughly 80% seen only once. More than 1.3% of the sample comes from the top ten.

Turning to this clone: It lacks a known antigen. No much larger clone is present one base from it, and per-base qualities are unavailable.

The cohort comprised 666 healthy bone marrow donors. All cohort members were sampled while nominally healthy, although unrecorded immune exposures were likely present. The donor tested CMV seronegative and was one of the 352 seronegative cohort members. A peripheral blood sample was provided by each donor, and peripheral blood mononuclear cells were used for TCR beta sequencing. The Qiagen DNeasy Blood Extraction Kit was used to extract genomic DNA from the blood cell samples. This sequence originates from a girl aged 5-17 years in good health and CMV-seronegative. The specimen was PBMCs.

The encoded CDR3 is CASSSIAGGSSYNEQFF. The sequenced DNA: TGTGCCAGCAGCTCCATAGCGGGAGGGTCCTCCTACAATGAGCAGTTCTTC. The V gene is TRBV7-9 and the J gene is TRBJ2-1; 11 central nucleotides agree with TRBD2. V loses 4 bases at its end and J loses 0 bases; junction bases beyond the gene matches: 5. For CDR1 and CDR2, the germline V gene (reference sequence) lists SEHNR and FQNEAQ. The CDR3 has 17 amino acids, counting the end cysteine and phenylalanine. Of all the DNA, just the CDR3 is kept, 51 bases in frame from base 1.